This TCR beta chain originates from a study of tumor-infiltrating lymphocytes in primary liver carcinoma. This clonotype was recorded many times. With 1 base removed from V and 6 bases from J, the gap between germline ends came to 14 bases. CDR3 length: 14 amino acids. CDR1 SGHRS and CDR2 YFSETQ come from the germline V gene. Starting from approximately 470 ng of total RNA, TCR beta cDNA was produced with a primer in the constant region. Slightly modified ARM-PCR with three nested multiplex PCR rounds yielded TCR beta libraries. Rounds one and two of PCR, each of approximately 11 cycles, were primed with TRBV1-TRBV30 forward primers and a C-beta reverse primer. TCRdb called the multiplex PCR reads again in MiXCR, with one record for every CDR3 protein. There are about 130,000 distinct CDR3 sequences in the sample; roughly three fifths occur only once, and 7.5% to 8.5% lies in the top ten. Joint extraction of RNA and DNA used roughly 18-34 mg of bulk tissue that was unsorted. Researchers took samples from five separate regions of each tumor.

The TCR sequence derives from a woman aged 60-75 years with primary liver carcinoma and hepatitis B virus infection. The sequenced sample consisted of liver tumor tissue from sampling region 3. Stated subset: tumor region T3, left-lateral pole. V gene TRBV5-1 combines with J gene TRBJ2-7; D call uncertain. The CDR3 sequence: CASSLIATAREQYF. Here the CDR3 DNA reads TGCGCCAGCAGCTTGATCGCCACTGCGCGCGAGCAGTACTTC.